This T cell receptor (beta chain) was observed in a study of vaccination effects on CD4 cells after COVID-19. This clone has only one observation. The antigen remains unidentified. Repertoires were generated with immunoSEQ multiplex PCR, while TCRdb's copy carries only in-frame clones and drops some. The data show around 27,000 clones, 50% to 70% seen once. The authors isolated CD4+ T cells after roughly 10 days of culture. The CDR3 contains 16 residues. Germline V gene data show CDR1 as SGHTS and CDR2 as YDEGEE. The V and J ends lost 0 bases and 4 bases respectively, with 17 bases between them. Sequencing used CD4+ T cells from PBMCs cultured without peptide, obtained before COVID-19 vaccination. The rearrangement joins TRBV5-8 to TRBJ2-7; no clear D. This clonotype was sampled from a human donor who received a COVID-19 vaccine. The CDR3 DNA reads TGTGCCAGCAGCTTGGGAGGAAGTCGCGCCCGATACGAGCAGTACTTC. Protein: CASSLGGSRARYEQYF.